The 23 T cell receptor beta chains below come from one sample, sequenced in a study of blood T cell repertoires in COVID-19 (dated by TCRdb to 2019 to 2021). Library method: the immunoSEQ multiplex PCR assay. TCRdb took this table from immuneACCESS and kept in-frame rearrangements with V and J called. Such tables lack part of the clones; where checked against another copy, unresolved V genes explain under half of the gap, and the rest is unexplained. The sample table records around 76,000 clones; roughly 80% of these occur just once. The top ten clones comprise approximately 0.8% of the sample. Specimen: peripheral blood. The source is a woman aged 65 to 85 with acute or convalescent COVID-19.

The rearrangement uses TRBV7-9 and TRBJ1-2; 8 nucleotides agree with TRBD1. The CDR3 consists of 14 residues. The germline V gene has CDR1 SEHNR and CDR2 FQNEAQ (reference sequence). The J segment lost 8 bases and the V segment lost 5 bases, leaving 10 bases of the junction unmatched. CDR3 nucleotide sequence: TGTGCCAGCAGCGACCGGACAGGGCCCCGGGGCTACACCTTC. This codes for CASSDRTGPRGYTF.

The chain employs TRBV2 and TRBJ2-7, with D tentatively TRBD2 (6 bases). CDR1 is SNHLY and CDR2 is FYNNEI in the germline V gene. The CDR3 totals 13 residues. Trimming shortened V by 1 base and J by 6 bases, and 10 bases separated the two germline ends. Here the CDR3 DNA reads TGTGCCAGCAGTGAAGTCCGGGGAGGCGAGCAGTACTTC. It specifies CASSEVRGGEQYF.

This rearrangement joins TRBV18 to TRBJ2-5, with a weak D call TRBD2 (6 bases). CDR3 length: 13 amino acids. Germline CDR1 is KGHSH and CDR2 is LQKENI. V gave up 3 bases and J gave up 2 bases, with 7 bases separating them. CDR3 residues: CASSPGLQETQYF. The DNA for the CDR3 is TGTGCCAGCTCACCGGGACTTCAAGAGACCCAGTACTTC.

The DNA of the CDR3 is TGTGCCAGCAGTTTAGGGCCAAACACTGAAGCTTTCTTT. As protein: CASSLGPNTEAFF. The chain uses TRBV12-3 or TRBV12-4 and TRBJ1-1; D is uncertain. This CDR3 is built from 13 residues. V was shortened by 1 base and J by 2 bases, with 5 bases between the two germline ends.

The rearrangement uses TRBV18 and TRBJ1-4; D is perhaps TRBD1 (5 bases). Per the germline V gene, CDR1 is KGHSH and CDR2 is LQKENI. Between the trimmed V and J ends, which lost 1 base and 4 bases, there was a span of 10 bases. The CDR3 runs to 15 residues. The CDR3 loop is CASSPLGQVNEKLFF. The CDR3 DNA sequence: TGTGCCAGCTCACCACTGGGGCAGGTTAATGAAAAACTGTTTTTT.

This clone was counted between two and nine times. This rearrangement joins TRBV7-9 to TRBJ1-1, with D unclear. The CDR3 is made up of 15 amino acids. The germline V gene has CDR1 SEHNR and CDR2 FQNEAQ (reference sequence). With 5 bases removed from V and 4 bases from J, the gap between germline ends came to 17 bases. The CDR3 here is CASSPPVWAGTEAFF. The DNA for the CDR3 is TGTGCCAGCAGCCCACCGGTGTGGGCCGGCACTGAAGCTTTCTTT. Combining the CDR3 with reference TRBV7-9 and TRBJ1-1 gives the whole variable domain DTGVSQNPRHKITKRGQNVTFRCDPISEHNRLYWYRQTLGQGPEFLTYFQNEAQLEKSRLLSDRFSAERPKGSFSTLEIQRTEQGDSAMYLCASSPPVWAGTEAFFGQGTRLTVV.

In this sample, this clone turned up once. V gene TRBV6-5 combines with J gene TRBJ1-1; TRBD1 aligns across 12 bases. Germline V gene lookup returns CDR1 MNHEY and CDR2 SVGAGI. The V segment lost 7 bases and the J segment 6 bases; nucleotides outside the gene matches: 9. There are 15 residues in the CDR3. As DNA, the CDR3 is TGTGCCAGCAACCAACCGGGACAGGGGGCCTCTGAAGCTTTCTTT. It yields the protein CASNQPGQGASEAFF.

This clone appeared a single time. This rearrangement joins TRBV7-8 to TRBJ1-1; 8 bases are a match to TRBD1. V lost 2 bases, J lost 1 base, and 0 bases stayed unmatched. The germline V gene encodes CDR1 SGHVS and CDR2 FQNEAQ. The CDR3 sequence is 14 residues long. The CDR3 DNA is TGTGCCAGCAGCTTACAGGGGGCGAACACTGAAGCTTTCTTT. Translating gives CASSLQGANTEAFF.

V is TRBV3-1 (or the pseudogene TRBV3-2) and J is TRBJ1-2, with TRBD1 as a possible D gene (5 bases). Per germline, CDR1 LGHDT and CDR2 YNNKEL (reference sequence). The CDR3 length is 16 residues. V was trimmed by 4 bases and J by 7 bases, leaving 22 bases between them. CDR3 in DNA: TGTGCCAGCAGCCCCACGGGCGGGACTAGATACGGTGGCTACACCTTC. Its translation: CASSPTGGTRYGGYTF.

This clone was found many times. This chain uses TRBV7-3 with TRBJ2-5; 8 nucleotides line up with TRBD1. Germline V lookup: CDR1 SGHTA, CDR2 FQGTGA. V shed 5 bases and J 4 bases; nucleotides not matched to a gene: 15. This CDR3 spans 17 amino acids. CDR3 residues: CASSHGQGVVSGETQYF. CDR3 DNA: TGTGCCAGCAGCCACGGACAGGGAGTAGTTTCGGGAGAGACCCAGTACTTC.

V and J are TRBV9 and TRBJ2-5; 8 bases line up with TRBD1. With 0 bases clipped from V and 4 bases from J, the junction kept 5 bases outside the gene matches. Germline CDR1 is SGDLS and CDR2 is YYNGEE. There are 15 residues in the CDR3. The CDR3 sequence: CASSVALTGGETQYF. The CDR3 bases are TGTGCCAGCAGCGTAGCCCTAACAGGGGGAGAGACCCAGTACTTC.

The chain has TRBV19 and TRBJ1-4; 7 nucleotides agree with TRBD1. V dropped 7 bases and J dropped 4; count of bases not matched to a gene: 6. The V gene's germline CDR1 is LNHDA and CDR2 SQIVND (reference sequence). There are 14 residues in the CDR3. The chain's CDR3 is CASTPGQNNEKLFF. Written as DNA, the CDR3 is TGTGCCAGTACTCCGGGACAGAATAATGAAAAACTGTTTTTT.

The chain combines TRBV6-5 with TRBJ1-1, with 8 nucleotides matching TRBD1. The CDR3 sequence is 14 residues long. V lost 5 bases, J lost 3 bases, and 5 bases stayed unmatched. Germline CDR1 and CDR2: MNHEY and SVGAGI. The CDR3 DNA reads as TGTGCCAGCAGTAGGACAGGGCAGCACACTGAAGCTTTCTTT. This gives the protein CASSRTGQHTEAFF.

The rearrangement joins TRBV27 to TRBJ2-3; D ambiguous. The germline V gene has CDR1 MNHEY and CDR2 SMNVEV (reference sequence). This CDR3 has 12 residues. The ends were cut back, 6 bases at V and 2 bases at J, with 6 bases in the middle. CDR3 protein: CASREYTDTQYF. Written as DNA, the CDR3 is TGTGCCAGCAGAGAGTACACAGATACGCAGTATTTT.

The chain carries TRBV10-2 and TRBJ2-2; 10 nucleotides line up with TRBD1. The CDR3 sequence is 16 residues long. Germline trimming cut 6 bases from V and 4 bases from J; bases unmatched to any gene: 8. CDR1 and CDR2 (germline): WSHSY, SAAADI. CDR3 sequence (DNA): TGCGCCAGCAGGGTTCCGGGACAGGGGAGCACCGGGGAGCTGTTTTTT. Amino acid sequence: CASRVPGQGSTGELFF.

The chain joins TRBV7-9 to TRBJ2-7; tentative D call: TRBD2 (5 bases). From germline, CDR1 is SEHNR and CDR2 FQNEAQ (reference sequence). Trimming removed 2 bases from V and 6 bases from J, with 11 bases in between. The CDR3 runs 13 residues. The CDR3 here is CASSLPGDSEQYF. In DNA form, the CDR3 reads TGTGCCAGCAGCTTACCCGGGGATAGCGAGCAGTACTTC.

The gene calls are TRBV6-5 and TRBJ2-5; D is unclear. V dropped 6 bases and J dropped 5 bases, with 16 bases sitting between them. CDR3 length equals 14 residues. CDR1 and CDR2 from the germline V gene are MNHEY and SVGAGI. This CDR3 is CASRKAIPGETQYF. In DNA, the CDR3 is TGTGCCAGCAGAAAAGCGATTCCCGGGGAGACCCAGTACTTC.

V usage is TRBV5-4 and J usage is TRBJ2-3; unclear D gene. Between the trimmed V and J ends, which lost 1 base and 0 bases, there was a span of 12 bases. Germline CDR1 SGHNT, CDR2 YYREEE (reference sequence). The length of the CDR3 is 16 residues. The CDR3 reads CASSLRVEASTDTQYF. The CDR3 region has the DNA TGTGCCAGCAGCTTGCGGGTAGAGGCTAGCACAGATACGCAGTATTTT.

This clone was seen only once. CDR3: CASSQDEWGLAGGGTQYF. CDR3 DNA: TGCGCCAGCAGCCAAGATGAATGGGGACTAGCGGGTGGGGGAACGCAGTATTTT. The chain couples TRBV4-3 to TRBJ2-3; 12 nucleotides line up with TRBD2. Looked up from germline, CDR1 is LGHNA and CDR2 is YSLEER. CDR3 length: 18 residues. V dropped 0 bases and J dropped 9; count of bases not matched to a gene: 13.

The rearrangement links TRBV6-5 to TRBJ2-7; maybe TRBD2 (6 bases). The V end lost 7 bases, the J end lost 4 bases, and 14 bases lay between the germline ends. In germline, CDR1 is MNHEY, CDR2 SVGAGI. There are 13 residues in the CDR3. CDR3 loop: CASTAGLTYEQYF. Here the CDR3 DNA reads TGTGCCAGCACCGCGGGGCTAACTTACGAGCAGTACTTC.

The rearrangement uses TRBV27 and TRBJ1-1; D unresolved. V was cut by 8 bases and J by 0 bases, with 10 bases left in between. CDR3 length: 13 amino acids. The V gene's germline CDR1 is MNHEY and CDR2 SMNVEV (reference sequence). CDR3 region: CASAGYLNTEAFF. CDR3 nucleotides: TGTGCCAGCGCAGGTTATTTGAACACTGAAGCTTTCTTT.

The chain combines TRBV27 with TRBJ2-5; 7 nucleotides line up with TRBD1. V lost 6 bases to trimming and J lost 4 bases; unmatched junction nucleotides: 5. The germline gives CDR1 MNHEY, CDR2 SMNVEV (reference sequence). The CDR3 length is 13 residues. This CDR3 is CASRVSGGETQYF. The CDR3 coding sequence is TGTGCCAGCAGGGTTTCAGGGGGAGAGACCCAGTACTTC.

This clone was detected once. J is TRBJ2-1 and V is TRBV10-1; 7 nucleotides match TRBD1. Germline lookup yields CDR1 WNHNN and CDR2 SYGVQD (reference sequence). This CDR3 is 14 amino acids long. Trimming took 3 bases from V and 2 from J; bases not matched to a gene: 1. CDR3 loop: CASSEQGTYNEQFF. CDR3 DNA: TGCGCCAGCAGTGAACAGGGGACCTACAATGAGCAGTTCTTC.